The T cell receptor (beta chain) described here comes from a study of cytomegalovirus exposure and HLA in healthy donors. PCR employed 60 Vbeta and 13 Jbeta primers. TCRdb keeps only in-frame clones here, not all; method: immunoSEQ multiplex PCR. The table records 100,000 or so clones, approximately 69% of them present only once. Trimming took 1 base from V and 6 from J; bases not matched to a gene: 13. The CDR3 is 17 amino acids. The germline V gene encodes CDR1 KGHSH and CDR2 LQKENI. As regards this clone: Its antigen is as yet unknown.

Overall study findings and caveats: The availability of immune exposure information extended only to CMV serostatus.

The TCR originated in a young man in good health and CMV-seronegative. The rearrangement joins TRBV18 to TRBJ1-1, with 8 bases aligning to TRBD1. Sequencing was carried out using PBMCs. The CDR3 is CASSPLTQGARWAEAFF. Written as DNA, the CDR3 is TGTGCCAGCTCACCACTTACTCAGGGGGCAAGATGGGCTGAAGCTTTCTTT. Variable domain in full (rest from reference TRBV18 and TRBJ1-1): NAGVMQNPRHLVRRRGQEARLRCSPMKGHSHVYWYRQLPEEGLKFMVYLQKENIIDESGMPKERFSAEFPKEGPSILRIQQVVRGDSAAYFCASSPLTQGARWAEAFFGQGTRLTVV.